The text below deals with one T cell receptor (beta chain). Its antigen has not been determined. Base qualities are not recorded, but no much larger clone differs from it by a single base. The data originate from a study of cytomegalovirus exposure and HLA in healthy donors listed by TCRdb under 2017. For the study in its entirety: According to an earlier analysis of 587 of the donors, about 179 million T cells yielded some 120 million unique TCR beta sequences and approximately 300 Gb of sequence data. Besides the first cohort of around 700 subjects, a separate validation cohort made up of 120 different subjects was used. In a later analysis, previously published TCR beta repertoires from about 670 donors were re-analyzed and high-resolution HLA genotyping was added so that TCR occurrence patterns could be studied. Across about 380 genotyped donors of the cohort, an average of about 250,000 unique TCR beta nucleotide sequences per donor were sequenced, and roughly a sixth of those sequences were non-productive. Donor age, sex, ethnicity and CMV serostatus were collected together with the repertoire data. An earlier analysis of some 500 of the donors used high-throughput TCR beta sequencing to judge whether each TCR beta V gene segment behaved as functional or pseudogenic. Around 300 gigabases of sequencing data and roughly 90 million unique TCR sequences were included in an early release covering around 650 HLA-typed donors. The T cell repertoires of around 730 subjects were profiled by immunosequencing and related to cytomegalovirus serostatus. Among the roughly 400 genotyped donors, approximately 81% belonged to the genetic ancestry cluster associated with self-reported Caucasian donors. The later analysis used no new phenotypic data to find candidate immune exposures, relying instead on TCR beta sequences and their occurrence across donors. Typing coverage varied by locus: roughly 620-640 donors for A, B, C, DRB1 and DQB1; approximately 560 for DQA1; over 600 for DPA1; about 450 for DPB1. A handful of DR-DQ haplotypes were handled as single units for association and clustering because linkage in the cohort was strong. The study was designed to test whether signatures of past pathogen exposure could be identified by cataloging public T cell receptors. In a later genetic analysis, genome-wide SNP genotypes for about 55% of the 666 donors were used, and that subset was treated as a discovery cohort. Class I and class II HLA loci were covered by the typing at four-digit resolution. Every discovery cohort repertoire had been produced on one sequencing platform. High-throughput TCR immunosequencing, statistical association of individual TCRs with disease status, and machine learning were combined to predict cytomegalovirus infection status.

V is clipped by 9 bases and J by 4 bases, and the sequence between their germline boundaries is 25 bases long. Taken from the germline V gene, the CDR1 and CDR2 loops are SGHTA and FQGTGA. There are 17 amino acids in the CDR3, from cysteine to phenylalanine inclusive. Only the CDR3 DNA is retained, 51 bases long and in frame from the first base. In total, roughly 710 healthy bone marrow donors made up the cohort. At the time of sampling, every cohort member was nominally healthy, though immune exposures that went unrecorded were likely present. The donor tested CMV seronegative, placing the donor among the 350 to 400 seronegative members of the cohort. Every donor gave a peripheral blood sample, and the peripheral blood mononuclear cells from that sample were used for TCR beta sequencing. Genomic DNA extraction from the blood cell samples was performed with the Qiagen DNeasy Blood Extraction Kit.

Libraries were constructed by the immunoSEQ multiplex PCR assay. A mixture of 60 forward primers for TCR Vbeta segments and 13 reverse primers for TCR Jbeta segments was used in the multiplex PCR. A multiplex PCR assay on genomic DNA amplified the CDR3 region of rearranged TCR beta genes. Amplified TCR beta libraries were sequenced as 87-base-pair reads on the Illumina HiSeq System. Processing in the source paper ran as follows. A later analysis tallied 80 million to 95 million unique TCR beta chains across the 666 repertoires, and approximately 9.9 million of those chains were shared by two or more donors. Raw reads were error-corrected and collapsed into unique sequences with a nearest-neighbor algorithm that merged closely related sequences to remove PCR and sequencing errors. To assign V, D and J gene segments, CDR3 sequences were aligned to IMGT reference sequences. For a sequence to be retained, a match of at least six nucleotides was required to both a V gene segment and a J gene segment. Rearrangements were classified as productive when the CDR3 lacked stop codons and remained in frame with V and J, and all other rearrangements were classified as non-productive. CDR3 was defined according to IMGT convention as the region running from the second conserved V-encoded cysteine to the conserved J-encoded phenylalanine. The earlier analysis of about 500 of the donors excluded sequences that lacked an unambiguous match to a single V gene segment. In an earlier analysis of about 590 of the donors, a V segment was called functional when productive rearrangements were above 56.7%, and segregating when the standard deviation between donors exceeded 5%. A statistical classification framework was built for diagnosing cytomegalovirus status from the catalog of TCR beta chain sequences. In a later analysis, V and J genes were assigned by comparing TCR nucleotide sequences against IMGT/GENE-DB human TR gene sequences. The TCRdist pipeline was used in a later analysis to assign CDR3 sequences and most-parsimonious VDJ recombination scenarios. In a later analysis, each TCR beta chain was defined by its CDR3 amino acid sequence together with its V-gene family, and reads lacking a unique V-gene family were excluded. As a way to deal with suspected cross-contamination and a sequencing artifact, a later analysis dropped hundreds of nucleotide sequences that were highly shared and had low generation probability. In a later analysis, a clonal expansion index was calculated for each public chain from normalized within-repertoire ranks of inferred template counts. Generation probabilities in a later analysis came from a VDJ recombination model fitted to out-of-frame rearrangements, and those results were checked against IGoR. In a later analysis, TCR-TCR, TCR-HLA and TCR-CMV co-occurrence was scored with hypergeometric tests, and a repertoire-size bias correction was applied to TCR pairs. In a later analysis, false discovery rates were estimated by permuting HLA or CMV assignments 20 times. A later analysis grouped co-occurring TCRs with DBSCAN, adding TCRdist sequence similarity when clustering within HLA-allele-positive subsets. Co-occurrence clustering excluded repertoires with fewer than 30,000 or more than 120,000 public chains, plus five with anomalous nucleotide sharing. What TCRdb holds here is the immuneACCESS table cut down to in-frame rearrangements. Part of the clones is not present; checked against another copy, under half of the missing clones reflect an unresolved V gene, and the others are unexplained. V and J calls and clone size are those listed in that table; D and trimming were worked out from the DNA. For this sample there are about 140,000 clones; around 80% appear just once. The leading ten clones occupy about 1.3% of the sample.

The research as a whole found: A group of highly shared sequence variants was considered likely to be a technical artifact of the sequencing pipeline. Most TCR sequences were seen in very few donors, while some public TCRs were found in many individuals. Only TCR beta chains were sequenced in this cohort, and the absence of alpha or paired-chain data limited detectable features. Broadly in line with IMGT annotations, most TCR beta V segments showed up in productive rearrangements about 87% or about 30% of the time in an earlier analysis of several hundred of the donors. CMV serostatus was the only immune exposure information available for the cohort. In a later genetic analysis, a missense DCLRE1C variant was associated with V-gene and J-gene trimming of TCR beta chains, and the association was replicated in an independent cohort. A few of the identified cytomegalovirus-associated TCR beta chains were confirmed in vitro to be specific for cytomegalovirus antigens. In the study, roughly 160 TCR beta chains were listed as associated with cytomegalovirus. It was suggested by the authors that the approach could potentially be generalized to other disease states and immunological phenotypes. The classifier was reported to diagnose cytomegalovirus status with high specificity and sensitivity in both the original and validation cohorts. Some IMGT-functional V segments, including TRBV6-2 and TRBV6-3, could not be distinguished by the 87-base-pair reads and were therefore excluded. Specific HLA alleles were associated with around 18,000 TCR beta sequences at a false discovery rate of 0.05 in a later analysis. When HLA alleles, especially DR and DQ, strongly co-occurred, TCR associations were difficult to assign to individual alleles. Linkage disequilibrium might explain the correlated functional status among segregating V segments, but an unknown experimental factor could not be excluded. Because some donors lacked HLA typing at each locus, the association tests relied only on the typed subset. According to a later genetic analysis, donors in an Asian-associated ancestry cluster had fewer N-insertions in productive TCRs than the approximately 700-donor mean. Compared with equally common non-associated chains, HLA-associated TCR beta chains in a later analysis were more clonally expanded and had lower generation probabilities. In a later analysis, TCR association rates were found to vary across HLA loci, with the most associated TCRs seen for DRB1 alleles and the fewest for HLA-C alleles. Presence/absence analyses assumed roughly uniform sequencing depth across donors, an assumption that may not hold. Because counts were too low, roughly 16 rarely observed V segments, including chromosome 9 orphons, were left out of the earlier analysis of over 550 of the donors. Most CMV-associated TCR beta chains appeared to be HLA-restricted in a later analysis, and the HLA associations seemed to be driven largely by CMV exposure. In a later analysis, several top co-occurrence clusters were reported to appear linked to parvovirus B19, influenza, CMV and Epstein-Barr virus. A further reported finding was that TCR beta sequences accurately predicted the HLA-A and HLA-B alleles for most subjects in the first cohort.

Source material: PBMCs. This chain is built from TRBV7-3 and TRBJ2-1, and the D gene may be TRBD2, 6 bases matching. The origin of this receptor is a female donor in good health and CMV-seronegative. The CDR3 reads as follows: CASRVGGTADGYNEQFF. The sequence in DNA is TGTGCCAGTAGGGTAGGCGGGACCGCAGACGGGTACAATGAGCAGTTCTTC.